The entry that follows covers one TCR beta chain sequence. This record comes from a study of T cell changes during pregnancy in multiple sclerosis. Assay: immunoSEQ multiplex PCR; the TCRdb copy retains only in-frame clones and omits some. The sample contains about 20,000 clones, approximately 90% of which appear only once. This TCR derives from a female donor in good health, enrolled as a control in a pregnancy study. The sample consisted of CD8+ T cells from peripheral blood mononuclear cells, taken after pregnancy.

This chain's CDR3 is CASSFLGEGYEQYF. For the CDR3, the DNA is TGTGCCAGCAGCTTCCTCGGGGAGGGGTACGAGCAGTACTTC. This chain links TRBV27 with TRBJ2-7; 7 bases match TRBD2. Germline loops: CDR1 MNHEY, CDR2 SMNVEV (reference sequence). The CDR3 extends over 14 amino acids. With 6 bases clipped from V and 4 bases from J, the junction kept 9 bases outside the gene matches.